These 23 T cell receptor beta chains originate from one sample sequenced in a study of blood T cell repertoires in COVID-19. Clones were read by immunoSEQ multiplex PCR, and TCRdb kept only the in-frame ones, dropping some. The table records 200,000 to 300,000 clones, around four fifths of them present only once. Sequenced: peripheral blood. Receptors were obtained from a woman aged 60-75 years with active or convalescent COVID-19.

The rearrangement uses TRBV6-6 and TRBJ2-7; TRBD2 is a possible D gene (6 bases). Per the germline V gene, CDR1 is MNHNY and CDR2 is SVGAGI (reference sequence). V was pared by 6 bases and J by 3 bases, with 18 bases between. This CDR3 comprises 15 residues. The CDR3 spells CASRTDFPGDYEQYF. In DNA form, the CDR3 reads TGTGCCAGCAGAACGGACTTTCCGGGGGACTACGAGCAGTACTTC.

The rearrangement links TRBV19 to TRBJ2-3; 9 bases agree with TRBD2. CDR3 length: 15 amino acids. From germline, CDR1 is LNHDA and CDR2 SQIVND (reference sequence). Losses at the gene ends were 6 bases for V and 3 bases for J; bases not matched to a gene: 7. The CDR3 DNA reads as TGTGCCAGTAGGGGGCGGGGGGGCCAAACAGATACGCAGTATTTT. Translating it yields CASRGRGGQTDTQYF.

The CDR3 loop reads CASSPATDTGELFF. CDR3 nucleotide sequence: TGTGCCAGCAGTCCCGCGACAGACACCGGGGAGCTGTTTTTT. This chain joins TRBV6-6 and TRBJ2-2; weak D call: TRBD1 (5 bases). The ends were cut back, 5 bases at V and 3 bases at J, with 10 bases in the middle. Germline assignment: CDR1 MNHNY and CDR2 SVGAGI (reference sequence). The CDR3 extends over 14 amino acids.

J is TRBJ2-2 and V is TRBV13, with 10 positions matching TRBD1. V gave up 2 bases and J gave up 1 base; unmatched junction bases: 10. The CDR3 runs to 19 residues. CDR1 is PRHDT, CDR2 FYEKMQ, per germline (reference sequence). CDR3 sequence reads: CASSLFGTGAGWNTGELFF. As DNA, the CDR3 is TGTGCCAGCAGCTTATTCGGGACAGGGGCGGGATGGAACACCGGGGAGCTGTTTTTT.

The gene calls are TRBV6-6 and TRBJ2-4; 9 positions match TRBD2. CDR3 length: 16 amino acids. The J segment lost 4 bases and the V segment lost 3 bases, leaving 7 bases of the junction unmatched. Germline lookup yields CDR1 MNHNY and CDR2 SVGAGI (reference sequence). The CDR3 here is CASSYSGTSPKNIQYF. The CDR3, as DNA: TGTGCCAGCAGTTATTCCGGGACTAGCCCGAAAAACATTCAGTACTTC.

The rearrangement joins TRBV4-1 to TRBJ1-2; D is ambiguous. CDR3 length: 13 amino acids. The germline CDR1 and CDR2 sequences are MGHRA and YSYEKL. Trimming removed 0 bases from V and 4 bases from J, with 6 bases in between. CDR3 bases: TGCGCCAGCAGCCAAGATTTGGCCTATGGCTACACCTTC. Encoded protein: CASSQDLAYGYTF.

The chain links TRBV5-1 to TRBJ2-5; 8 bases line up with TRBD2. This CDR3 is 16 amino acids long. Germline values: CDR1 SGHRS, CDR2 YFSETQ. V shed 4 bases, J shed 4 bases, and the junction held 12 bases outside the gene matches. This CDR3 is CASSLAGLGVGETQYF. Here the CDR3 DNA reads TGCGCCAGCAGCCTGGCGGGACTAGGGGTGGGAGAGACCCAGTACTTC.

This chain links TRBV5-1 with TRBJ2-2, with a possible D match to TRBD1 (6 bases). The CDR3 sequence is 16 residues long. The germline V and J ends were trimmed by 0 bases and 5 bases, with 14 bases remaining between them. CDR1 and CDR2 (germline): SGHRS, YFSETQ. The chain's CDR3 is CASSLVTGGETGELFF. For the CDR3, the DNA is TGCGCCAGCAGCTTGGTGACAGGAGGAGAGACCGGGGAGCTGTTTTTT.

J is TRBJ1-5 and V is TRBV15; tentative D call: TRBD1 (5 bases). The V and J ends lost 8 bases and 2 bases respectively, with 7 bases between them. Looked up from germline, CDR1 is LNHNV and CDR2 is YYDKDF (reference sequence). This CDR3 contains 12 residues. The CDR3 coding sequence is TGTGCCACCCAAGGGGGCAATCAGCCCCAGCATTTT. Amino acid sequence: CATQGGNQPQHF.

The CDR3 DNA is TGTGCCAGCAGTGAAGCGCTTCTGGGAGACCAGCCCCAGCATTTT. Translated: CASSEALLGDQPQHF. This rearrangement joins TRBV2 to TRBJ1-5; no clear D gene. CDR3 length equals 15 residues. Germline-derived CDR1 and CDR2 are SNHLY and FYNNEI. V was cut by 0 bases and J by 7 bases, with 13 bases left in between.

This sequence joins TRBV2 and TRBJ2-2, with 8 nucleotides matching TRBD1. The CDR3 sequence is 14 residues long. With 6 bases clipped from V and 0 bases from J, the junction kept 0 bases outside the gene matches. CDR1 SNHLY and CDR2 FYNNEI come from the germline V gene. CDR3 nucleotide sequence: TGTGCCAGCAGACAGGGGGCGAACACCGGGGAGCTGTTTTTT. Protein: CASRQGANTGELFF.

The V call is TRBV28, the J call TRBJ1-2; 7 nucleotides align to TRBD1. The V and J ends lost 2 bases and 8 bases, in that order; junction bases with no gene match: 17. Germline assignment: CDR1 MDHEN and CDR2 SYDVKM. CDR3 length equals 17 residues. CDR3 nucleotides: TGTGCCAGCAGTTTAGTCGCTGTGGAACAGGGGAATAACGGCTACACCTTC. This encodes CASSLVAVEQGNNGYTF.

This chain uses TRBV2 with TRBJ1-2, with D possibly matching TRBD1 (6 bases). CDR1 is SNHLY and CDR2 is FYNNEI in the germline V gene. Deletions cut 1 base from V and 3 bases from J, with 9 bases between. The CDR3 is 14 residues long. This CDR3 is CASSEGGGDYGYTF. The CDR3 DNA reads as TGTGCCAGCAGTGAAGGAGGGGGGGACTATGGCTACACCTTC.

This rearrangement joins TRBV19 to TRBJ1-4, with D uncertain. Trimming left V 11 bases short and J 6 bases short, with 22 bases between. The germline V gene has CDR1 LNHDA and CDR2 SQIVND (reference sequence). The CDR3 is 15 amino acids. The CDR3 nucleotides are TGTGCCTCTCCCTACTCCCGGGAGGAGGATGAAAAACTGTTTTTT. It translates to CASPYSREEDEKLFF.

The V gene is TRBV6-5, the J gene TRBJ2-1; D call uncertain. CDR3 length: 14 amino acids. The V gene's germline CDR1 is MNHEY and CDR2 SVGAGI. V was shortened by 0 bases and J by 4 bases, with 7 bases between the two germline ends. In DNA form, the CDR3 reads TGTGCCAGCAGTTACTCGTGGGCTTACAATGAGCAGTTCTTC. Protein: CASSYSWAYNEQFF.

The chain combines TRBV19 with TRBJ1-4; D is undetermined. The germline gives CDR1 LNHDA, CDR2 SQIVND (reference sequence). This CDR3 has 14 amino acids. V lost 4 bases and J 0 bases, leaving 6 bases between the germline ends. For the CDR3, the DNA is TGTGCCAGTAGTACCAAATCAACTAATGAAAAACTGTTTTTT. Translating it yields CASSTKSTNEKLFF.

The J gene is TRBJ2-3, the V gene TRBV12-5; D remains ambiguous. Trimming took off 2 bases at V and 2 bases at J, with 5 bases between the two ends. CDR1 and CDR2 from the germline V gene are LGHNT and FRNRAP. The CDR3 contains 13 residues. CDR3 DNA sequence: TGTGCTAGTGGTTTGCCCGTCACAGATACGCAGTATTTT. This encodes CASGLPVTDTQYF. Looking up the rest from reference TRBV12-5 and TRBJ2-3 gives the full variable domain: DARVTQTPRHKVTEMGQEVTMRCQPILGHNTVFWYRQTMMQGLELLAYFRNRAPLDDSGMPKDRFSAEMPDATLATLKIQPSEPRDSAVYFCASGLPVTDTQYFGPGTRLTVL.

The chain has TRBV14 and TRBJ1-1; TRBD1 agrees at 8 bases. The V gene's germline CDR1 is SGHDN and CDR2 FVKESK. The CDR3 has 13 amino acids. After removal of 2 bases from V and 8 bases from J, the junction contained 4 bases not matched to a gene. This CDR3 reads CASSQRRTGEAFF. The CDR3 nucleotides are TGTGCCAGCAGCCAAAGACGGACAGGGGAAGCTTTCTTT.

The gene calls are TRBV11-2 and TRBJ2-5; D gene uncertain. V was shortened by 3 bases and J by 0 bases, with 5 bases between the two germline ends. Germline lookup yields CDR1 SGHAT and CDR2 FQNNGV. The CDR3 runs to 13 residues. CDR3 nucleotides: TGTGCCAGCAGCTTTGGCAACCAAGAGACCCAGTACTTC. Protein sequence: CASSFGNQETQYF.

The J gene is TRBJ2-5, the V gene TRBV5-4, with D perhaps TRBD2 (7 bases). V dropped 4 bases and J dropped 4 bases, with 23 bases sitting between them. This CDR3 comprises 17 residues. From germline, CDR1 is SGHNT and CDR2 YYREEE (reference sequence). CDR3 residues: CASSRGRAGVDGETQYF. CDR3 in DNA: TGTGCCAGCAGCCGGGGGCGGGCGGGGGTAGACGGAGAGACCCAGTACTTC.

This clone was picked up one time. In DNA, the CDR3 is TGTGCCACCAGTGACCCCGGGGGACAGGGGAATGAAAAACTGTTTTTT. This gives the protein CATSDPGGQGNEKLFF. The V and J genes are TRBV24-1 and TRBJ1-4; 10 bases agree with TRBD1. Trimming took 4 bases from V and 5 from J; bases not matched to a gene: 6. The V gene's germline CDR1 is KGHDR and CDR2 SFDVKD. The CDR3 spans 16 residues.

This clone was detected only a few times. The V gene is TRBV18, the J gene TRBJ2-2; tentative D call: TRBD1 (6 bases). The V gene lost 2 bases and the J gene lost 7 bases, with 14 bases spanning the gap. The CDR3 runs 15 residues. CDR1 is KGHSH and CDR2 is LQKENI in the germline V gene. The CDR3, as DNA: TGTGCCAGCTCACCAAGTGTGGGGGCGATCGGGGAGCTGTTTTTT. This gives the protein CASSPSVGAIGELFF.

There are a few counts of this clone. The chain carries TRBV11-2 and TRBJ2-7, with 7 bases that match TRBD1. V gave up 5 bases and J gave up 0 bases; unmatched junction bases: 4. The CDR3 totals 14 residues. CDR1 is SGHAT and CDR2 is FQNNGV in the germline V gene. DNA of the CDR3: TGTGCCAGCAGCCGTTACAGGGGCTCCTACGAGCAGTACGTC. Residues: CASSRYRGSYEQYV.